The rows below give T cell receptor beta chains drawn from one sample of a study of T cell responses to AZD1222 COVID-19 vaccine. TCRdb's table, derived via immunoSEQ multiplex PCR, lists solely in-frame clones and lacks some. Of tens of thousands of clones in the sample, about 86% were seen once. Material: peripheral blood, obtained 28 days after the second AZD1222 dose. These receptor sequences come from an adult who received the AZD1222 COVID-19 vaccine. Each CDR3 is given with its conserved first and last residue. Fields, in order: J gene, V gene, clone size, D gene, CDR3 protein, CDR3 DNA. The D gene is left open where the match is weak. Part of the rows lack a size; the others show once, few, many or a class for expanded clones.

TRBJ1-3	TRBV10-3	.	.	CAISESTGPSGNTIYF	TGTGCCATCAGTGAGTCAACGGGGCCCTCTGGAAACACCATATATTTT
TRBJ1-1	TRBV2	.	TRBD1	CASSWTGTRNTEAFF	TGTGCCAGCAGTTGGACAGGAACCCGGAACACTGAAGCTTTCTTT
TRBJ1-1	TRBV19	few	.	CASNTMGRLTEAFF	TGTGCCAGTAACACGATGGGACGCCTCACTGAAGCTTTCTTT
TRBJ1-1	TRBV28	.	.	CASKWERRNEAFF	TGTGCCAGCAAATGGGAGAGGAGGAATGAAGCTTTCTTT
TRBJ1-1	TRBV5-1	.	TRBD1	CASSVSTGGQGTLEAFF	TGCGCCAGCAGCGTATCCACCGGGGGACAGGGGACCCTTGAAGCTTTCTTT
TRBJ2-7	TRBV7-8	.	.	CASSLASRAGHYEQYF	TGTGCCAGCAGCTTAGCATCCCGGGCGGGGCACTACGAGCAGTACTTC
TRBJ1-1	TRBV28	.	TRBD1	CASRDRGNTEAFF	TGTGCCAGCAGGGACAGGGGGAACACTGAAGCTTTCTTT
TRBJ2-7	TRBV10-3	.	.	CAISEYETGRDWQYF	TGTGCCATCAGTGAGTATGAGACAGGTAGGGATTGGCAGTACTTC
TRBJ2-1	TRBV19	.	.	CASSRTGTATYNEQFF	TGTGCCAGTAGTCGTACCGGGACGGCCACCTACAATGAGCAGTTCTTC
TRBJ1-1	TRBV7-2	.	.	CASSVAGSTEAFF	TGTGCCAGCAGCGTGGCGGGAAGCACTGAAGCTTTCTTT